The rows below give T cell receptor beta chains drawn from one sample of a study of T cell changes during pregnancy in multiple sclerosis. Sequencing was performed with immunoSEQ multiplex PCR; in TCRdb, only in-frame clones are kept and a portion is missing. The table includes approximately 60,000 clones, 80% to 95% detected once. The source material was peripheral blood, sampled after pregnancy. The origin of the receptors is a female donor in good health, enrolled as a control in a pregnancy study. CDR3s leave out the opening cysteine and the closing phenylalanine or tryptophan.

V gene: TRBV2; J gene: TRBJ1-3; CDR3 protein: ASRSARETRNTIY
V gene: TRBV19; J gene: TRBJ1-4; CDR3 protein: ASSIGGTANNEKLF
V gene: TRBV11-3; J gene: TRBJ2-7; CDR3 protein: ASSEGLQEQY
V gene: TRBV4-1; J gene: TRBJ2-5; CDR3 protein: ASSQETTGGLETQY
V gene: TRBV12-1; J gene: TRBJ2-3; CDR3 protein: ASSARGQTGYRSTDTQY
V gene: TRBV11-2; J gene: TRBJ2-1; CDR3 protein: ASSLGYRVQDEQF
V gene: TRBV5-1; J gene: TRBJ1-2; CDR3 protein: ASSPGQGLEYGYT
V gene: TRBV9; J gene: TRBJ2-3; CDR3 protein: ASSPLEGKY
V gene: TRBV27; J gene: TRBJ1-6; CDR3 protein: ASRLGDGSSYNSPLH
V gene: TRBV11-3; J gene: TRBJ2-7; CDR3 protein: ASSSRLVTYEQY
V gene: TRBV6-6; J gene: TRBJ2-1; CDR3 protein: ASSYSSAQALGEQF
V gene: TRBV6-5; J gene: TRBJ2-5; CDR3 protein: ASSRTSVETQY
V gene: TRBV7-8; J gene: TRBJ1-1; CDR3 protein: ASSPDTEAF
V gene: TRBV29-1; J gene: TRBJ2-2; CDR3 protein: SVAPLAGTNTGELF
V gene: TRBV19; J gene: TRBJ1-4; CDR3 protein: ASSMVRTTTNEKLF
V gene: TRBV7-2; J gene: TRBJ1-1; CDR3 protein: ASSPQLNTEAF
V gene: TRBV30; J gene: TRBJ1-5; CDR3 protein: AWSGTGSYSNQPQH
V gene: TRBV4-1; J gene: TRBJ2-7; CDR3 protein: ASSPWGGGLAGGIYEQY
V gene: TRBV9; J gene: TRBJ2-7; CDR3 protein: ASSVFPGTEYEQY
V gene: TRBV28; J gene: TRBJ1-2; CDR3 protein: ASRTGARGYT
V gene: TRBV6-5; J gene: TRBJ1-2; CDR3 protein: ASSYSYGGYT
V gene: TRBV2; J gene: TRBJ2-1; CDR3 protein: ASSEESAGVGNEQF
V gene: TRBV7-2; J gene: TRBJ2-5; CDR3 protein: ASSSRAVASGSQETQY
V gene: TRBV29-1; J gene: TRBJ2-6; CDR3 protein: SVRGGSGANVLT
V gene: TRBV27; J gene: TRBJ1-4; CDR3 protein: ASSSPSATNEKLF
V gene: TRBV7-2; J gene: TRBJ1-3; CDR3 protein: ASSLAGTGGTGNTIY
V gene: TRBV30; J gene: TRBJ2-3; CDR3 protein: AWTGYQAPDTQY
V gene: TRBV18; J gene: TRBJ1-1; CDR3 protein: ASFPGQKNTEAF
V gene: TRBV5-6; J gene: TRBJ2-3; CDR3 protein: ASSLTGPTGLY
V gene: TRBV5-6; J gene: TRBJ2-7; CDR3 protein: ASSPSGRVSYEQY
V gene: TRBV7-9; J gene: TRBJ1-3; CDR3 protein: ASSLVAHSRSGNTIY
V gene: TRBV5-4; J gene: TRBJ1-1; CDR3 protein: ASSFLSTEAF
V gene: TRBV29-1; J gene: TRBJ2-3; CDR3 protein: SATTGFGADTQY
V gene: TRBV6-6; J gene: TRBJ2-7; CDR3 protein: ASTTGTGTYEQY
V gene: TRBV28; J gene: TRBJ2-3; CDR3 protein: ASSSPRQGAYTQY
V gene: TRBV4-3; J gene: TRBJ1-4; CDR3 protein: ASSQDPSIRGHSTNEKLF
V gene: TRBV12-5; J gene: TRBJ1-1; CDR3 protein: ASGLVTDAGAPKAF
V gene: TRBV5-1; J gene: TRBJ2-7; CDR3 protein: ASSRIRNLAGGSYEQY
V gene: TRBV11-3; J gene: TRBJ1-1; CDR3 protein: ASGGGDRETEAF
V gene: TRBV21-1; J gene: TRBJ2-2; CDR3 protein: ASSKGFSGRAATGELF
V gene: TRBV11-2; J gene: TRBJ1-1; CDR3 protein: ASSLTGATYTEAF
V gene: TRBV21-1; J gene: TRBJ1-6; CDR3 protein: ASSKGGVGAPLH
V gene: TRBV6-1; J gene: TRBJ2-2; CDR3 protein: ASSEALASAGELF
V gene: TRBV6-5; J gene: TRBJ2-2; CDR3 protein: ASRPLGADTGELF
V gene: TRBV2; J gene: TRBJ2-3; CDR3 protein: ASSTTGDTDTQY
V gene: TRBV5-5; J gene: TRBJ2-3; CDR3 protein: ASSFEGTDTQY
V gene: TRBV19; J gene: TRBJ1-5; CDR3 protein: ASSIGVYSNQPQH
V gene: TRBV7-3; J gene: TRBJ2-7; CDR3 protein: ASSQKGLGVEQY